This TCR beta chain was observed in a study of T cell responses to AZD1222 COVID-19 vaccine. Notes on the study in general: Vaccine-associated CD4 TCRs ranged over spike, dominating at 160-218 and 743-854. Most donors were white British, females outnumbered males, and clonal diversity was possibly underestimated. Reportedly, nearly half of unique spike TCRs recognized epitopes outside B.1.351/B.1.1.7 mutations.

Germline loops: CDR1 MNHEY, CDR2 SVGEGT. Trimming took off 2 bases at V and 4 bases at J, with 22 bases between the two ends. The CDR3 is 18 residues long. Some clones are missing from TCRdb's copy, which holds only in-frame ones; the method was immunoSEQ multiplex PCR. The sample has some 180,000 clones; around 88% are singletons. Concerning this clone: The antigen is undetermined.

The specimen was peripheral blood, collected on day 0 of AZD1222 vaccination. The TCR was taken from an adult in good health. The chain combines TRBV6-2 or TRBV6-3 with TRBJ2-3; D is undetermined. CDR3 sequence: CASSYPRSTGPIPDTQYF. The CDR3, as DNA: TGTGCCAGCAGTTACCCCCGAAGTACGGGCCCGATACCAGATACGCAGTATTTT.